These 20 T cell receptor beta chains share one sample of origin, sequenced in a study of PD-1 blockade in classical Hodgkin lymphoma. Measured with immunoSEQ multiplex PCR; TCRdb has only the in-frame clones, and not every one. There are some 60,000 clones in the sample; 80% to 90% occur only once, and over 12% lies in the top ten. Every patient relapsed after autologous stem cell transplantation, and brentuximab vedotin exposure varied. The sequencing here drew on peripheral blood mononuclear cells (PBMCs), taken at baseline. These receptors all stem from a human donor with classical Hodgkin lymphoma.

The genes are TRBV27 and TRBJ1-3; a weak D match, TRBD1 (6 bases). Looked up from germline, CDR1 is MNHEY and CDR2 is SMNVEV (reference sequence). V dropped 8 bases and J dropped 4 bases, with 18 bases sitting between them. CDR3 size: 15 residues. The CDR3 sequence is CASSPGDRRGNTIYF. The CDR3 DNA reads TGTGCCAGCTCCCCTGGCGACAGGCGAGGAAACACCATATATTTT.

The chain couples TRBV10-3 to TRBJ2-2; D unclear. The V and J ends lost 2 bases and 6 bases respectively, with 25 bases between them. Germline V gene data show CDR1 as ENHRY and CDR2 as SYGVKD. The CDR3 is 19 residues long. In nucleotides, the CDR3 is TGTGCCATCAGTGAGAATCCCCTTAGCCCCTCCCGGTACGCCGGGGAGCTGTTTTTT. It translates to CAISENPLSPSRYAGELFF.

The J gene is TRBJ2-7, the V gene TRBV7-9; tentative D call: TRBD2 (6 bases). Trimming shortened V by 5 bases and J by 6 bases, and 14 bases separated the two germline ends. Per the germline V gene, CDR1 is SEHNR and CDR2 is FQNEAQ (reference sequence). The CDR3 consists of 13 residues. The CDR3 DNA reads TGTGCCAGCAGCCAATACCCCGGGAGCGAGCAGTACTTC. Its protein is CASSQYPGSEQYF.

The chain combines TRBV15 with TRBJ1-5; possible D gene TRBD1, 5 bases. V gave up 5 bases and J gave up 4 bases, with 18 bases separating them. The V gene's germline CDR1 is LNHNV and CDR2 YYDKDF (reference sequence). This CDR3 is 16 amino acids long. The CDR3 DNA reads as TGTGCCACCAGCCGCGGCGCGGGGGGATGGAATCAGCCCCAGCATTTT. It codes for CATSRGAGGWNQPQHF.

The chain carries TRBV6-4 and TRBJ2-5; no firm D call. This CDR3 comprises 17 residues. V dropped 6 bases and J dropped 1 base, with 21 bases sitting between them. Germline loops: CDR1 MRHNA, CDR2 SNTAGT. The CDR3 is CASRDGVAEPPQETQYF. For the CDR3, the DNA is TGTGCCAGCAGGGATGGGGTGGCGGAACCTCCCCAAGAGACCCAGTACTTC.

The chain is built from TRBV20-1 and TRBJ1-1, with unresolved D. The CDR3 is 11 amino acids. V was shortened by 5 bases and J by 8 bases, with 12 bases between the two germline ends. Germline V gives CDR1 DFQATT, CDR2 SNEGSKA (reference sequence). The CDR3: CSADAGIEAFF. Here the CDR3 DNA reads TGCAGTGCTGATGCCGGGATCGAAGCTTTCTTT.

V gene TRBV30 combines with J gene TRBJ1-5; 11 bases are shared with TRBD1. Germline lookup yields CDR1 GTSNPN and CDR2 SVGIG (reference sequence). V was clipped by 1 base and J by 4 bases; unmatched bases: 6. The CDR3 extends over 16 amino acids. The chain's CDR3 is CAWSGGTGGKNQPQHF. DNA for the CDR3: TGTGCCTGGAGTGGGGGGACAGGGGGGAAAAATCAGCCCCAGCATTTT.

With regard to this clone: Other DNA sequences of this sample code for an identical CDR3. As DNA, the CDR3 is TGTGCCAGCAGCAGGGACAGCAACTATGGCTACACCTTC. Its translation: CASSRDSNYGYTF. This rearrangement joins TRBV6-5 to TRBJ1-2; 7 nucleotides agree with TRBD1. Germline V lookup: CDR1 MNHEY, CDR2 SVGAGI. The CDR3 is 13 amino acids. V was pared by 6 bases and J by 2 bases, with 3 bases of the junction left unmatched.

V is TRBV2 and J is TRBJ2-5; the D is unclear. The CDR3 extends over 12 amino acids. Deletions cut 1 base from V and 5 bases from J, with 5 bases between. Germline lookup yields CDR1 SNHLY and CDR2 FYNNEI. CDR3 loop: CASSEVVETQYF. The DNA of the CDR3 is TGTGCCAGCAGTGAAGTGGTGGAGACCCAGTACTTC.

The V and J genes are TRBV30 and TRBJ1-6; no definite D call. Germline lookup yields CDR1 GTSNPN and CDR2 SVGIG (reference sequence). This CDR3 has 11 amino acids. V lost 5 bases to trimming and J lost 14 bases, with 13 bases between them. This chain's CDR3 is CAWGGSMTLHF. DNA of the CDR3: TGTGCCTGGGGTGGCTCGATGACCCTCCACTTT.

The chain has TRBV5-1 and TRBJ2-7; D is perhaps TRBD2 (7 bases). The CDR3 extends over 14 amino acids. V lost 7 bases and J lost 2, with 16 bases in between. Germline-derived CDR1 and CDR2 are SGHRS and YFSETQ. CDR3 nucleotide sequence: TGCGCCAGCTCGGATGGGCGGGGGCCCTACGAGCAGTACTTC. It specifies CASSDGRGPYEQYF.

CDR3 DNA sequence: TGTGCCAGCAGGACAGGACGAGAGACCCAGTACTTC. Amino acids: CASRTGRETQYF. The chain has TRBV25-1 and TRBJ2-5, with a possible D match to TRBD1 (6 bases). Germline CDR1 is MGHDK and CDR2 is SYGVNS. This CDR3 has 12 residues. V was shortened by 6 bases and J by 4 bases, with 9 bases between the two germline ends.

CDR3 residues: CASSLETTEAFF. CDR3 bases: TGTGCCAGCAGCTTGGAGACCACTGAAGCTTTCTTT. The chain has TRBV7-9 and TRBJ1-1; no reliable D call. From germline, CDR1 is SEHNR and CDR2 FQNEAQ (reference sequence). V was shortened by 3 bases and J by 4 bases, with 6 bases between the two germline ends. The CDR3 has 12 residues. Together with reference TRBV7-9 and TRBJ1-1, the CDR3 gives the full variable domain: DTGVSQNPRHKITKRGQNVTFRCDPISEHNRLYWYRQTLGQGPEFLTYFQNEAQLEKSRLLSDRFSAERPKGSFSTLEIQRTEQGDSAMYLCASSLETTEAFFGQGTRLTVV.

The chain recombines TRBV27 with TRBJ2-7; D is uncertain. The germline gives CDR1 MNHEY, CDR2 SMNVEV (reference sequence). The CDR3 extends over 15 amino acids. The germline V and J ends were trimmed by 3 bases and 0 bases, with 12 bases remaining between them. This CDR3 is CASSFSDRSSYEQYF. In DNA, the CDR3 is TGTGCCAGCAGTTTCTCCGACCGTAGCTCCTACGAGCAGTACTTC.

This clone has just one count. CDR3 sequence: CASSRLSKAIINGYTF. The CDR3 DNA reads TGTGCCAGTAGTCGGTTAAGTAAGGCTATCATAAATGGCTACACCTTC. J is TRBJ1-2 and V is TRBV19; D gene ambiguous. Between the trimmed V and J ends, which lost 5 bases and 6 bases, there was a span of 22 bases. The CDR3 is 16 amino acids. Germline-derived CDR1 and CDR2 are LNHDA and SQIVND (reference sequence).

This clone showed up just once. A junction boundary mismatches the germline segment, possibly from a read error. CDR3 sequence (DNA): TGTGCCAGCAGCCAAGATAACTCACCCCTCCACTTT. It encodes CASSQDNSPLHF. This chain links TRBV14 with TRBJ1-6; no clear D. Germline assignment: CDR1 SGHDN and CDR2 FVKESK. This CDR3 contains 12 residues.

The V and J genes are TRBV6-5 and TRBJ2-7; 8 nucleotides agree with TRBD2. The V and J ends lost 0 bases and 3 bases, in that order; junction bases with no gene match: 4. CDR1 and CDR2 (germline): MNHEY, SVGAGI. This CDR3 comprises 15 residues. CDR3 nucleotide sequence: TGTGCCAGCAGTTACTCCGGGGGGGCTTTCTACGAGCAGTACTTC. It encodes CASSYSGGAFYEQYF.

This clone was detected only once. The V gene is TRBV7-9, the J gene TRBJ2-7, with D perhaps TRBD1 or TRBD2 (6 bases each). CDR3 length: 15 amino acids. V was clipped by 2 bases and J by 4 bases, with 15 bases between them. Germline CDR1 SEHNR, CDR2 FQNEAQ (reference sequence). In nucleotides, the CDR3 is TGTGCCAGCAGCTTATTAAGGGGGACTGAGTACGAGCAGTACTTC. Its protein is CASSLLRGTEYEQYF.

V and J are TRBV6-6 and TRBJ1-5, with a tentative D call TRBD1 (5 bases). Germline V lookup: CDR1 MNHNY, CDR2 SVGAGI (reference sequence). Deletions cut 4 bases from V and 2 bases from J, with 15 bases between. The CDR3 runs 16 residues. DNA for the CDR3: TGTGCCAGCAGTTCCGGGGCCGGTCGAGGCAATCAGCCCCAGCATTTT. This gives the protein CASSSGAGRGNQPQHF.

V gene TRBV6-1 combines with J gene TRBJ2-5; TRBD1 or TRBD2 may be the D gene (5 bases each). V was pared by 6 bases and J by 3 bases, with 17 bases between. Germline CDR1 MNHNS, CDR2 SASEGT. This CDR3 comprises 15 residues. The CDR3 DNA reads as TGTGCCAGCAGCCTGCTTGGGGGATACGAAGAGACCCAGTACTTC. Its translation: CASSLLGGYEETQYF.